This TCR beta chain was sequenced in a study of molecular identifiers for immune sequencing clone quantification (dated by TCRdb to about 2018). Turning to the overall study: For a replicate experiment, RNA from approximately 20,000 or 100,000 naive CD8 T cells was divided into five aliquots, of which four were sequenced. This methods study benchmarked molecular-identifier clustering-based TCR repertoire sequencing (MIDCIRS) and TCR RNA copy counting, using CD8 T cells to do so.

The investigation overall reported the following: When barcode sub-clustering was not used, chimeric consensus sequences inflated TCR diversity, with chimeras reaching as high as 47%. The naive libraries included spiked-in Jurkat TCR RNA (approximately ten copies' worth), and this RNA is not part of the donor repertoire. Identical TCR molecules sharing a barcode could cause highly expanded clone sizes to be underestimated. In CMV-specific effector cells, over 97% of molecules were held by clones above 20 RNA copies, whereas under 1% of molecules were held by such clones in naive cells. Modeling gave about 3.2 recovered TCR RNA copies per cell versus approximately 9 by digital PCR, implying around 33% capture efficiency. A single cell's worth of spiked-in Jurkat TCR RNA was reported detectable even among about 1.1 million naive CD8 T cells.

Libraries of naive CD8 T cells were built from about 20,000 to 1,000,000 sorted cells, with 10%, 30% or 50% of the purified RNA used. Naive CD8 T cells were FACS-sorted as CD8+CD4-CCR7+CD45RA+ on a BD FACSAria II into RLT Plus buffer. To test detection sensitivity, Jurkat RNA equivalent to more than 8 TCR copies was spiked into samples of roughly 18,000-1,000,000 naive CD8 T cells. Enrichment of CD8 T cells was done with RosetteSep CD8+ T Cell Enrichment Cocktail plus Ficoll-Paque, and ACK red cell lysis came afterward. Library construction relied on PCR. The instrument given in TCRdb is NextSeq 500. Preparation of bulk TCR libraries followed a previously described approach, with the TCR primers listed in Table S5. Purification of total RNA was performed with the Qiagen AllPrep DNA/RNA kit. Reads from multiple sequencing runs of the same library were pooled before analysis. Per the authors' processing: Reads were retained only if their TCR constant sequence matched exactly, and those retained reads were trimmed to 150 nt and grouped according to their 12-nt molecular barcodes. Reads inside each barcode group were sub-clustered using a 15% Levenshtein threshold, and a quality-weighted consensus sequence was constructed for each RNA molecule. Non-functional sequences were excluded, and lower-count sequences lying one edit away from another sequence were also excluded. Based on a fit of two negative binomial distributions, barcode sub-clusters having less than 20% of the maximum read count were discarded. The public reads were reanalyzed by TCRdb: fastp trimming at Q25, MiXCR alignment, in-frame beta chains only. Each entry merges the rows of one CDR3 protein and shows their most common DNA and genes. TCRdb, not the original authors, processed these V and J calls. A total of hundreds of thousands of distinct CDR3 sequences appear in this sample, about 25% of them only once. The ten largest clones add up to around 0.78% of the sample.

The germline V gene (reference sequence) specifies SEHNR as CDR1 and FQNEAQ as CDR2. Germline trimming: 4 bases from V, 1 base from J; junction bases outside gene matches: 3. From the cysteine up to the phenylalanine, the CDR3 has a length of 15 residues. Of all the DNA, just the CDR3 is kept, 45 bases in frame from base 1. Regarding this clonotype: Its antigen has not been determined. No base qualities exist here, and no much larger clone lies one base off it.

The sequenced material came from naive CD8+ T cells from blood, with Jurkat cell RNA spiked in. This specimen's cell subset or site label, interpreted: FACS-sorted CD8+CD4-CCR7+CD45RA+ naive T cells. Recombination joined TRBV7-9 with TRBJ2-2; 7 bases in the junction line up with TRBD2. This clonotype was sampled from a human donor in good health. Some libraries in this study had Jurkat cell RNA spiked in. The bases read TGTGCCAGCAGCTCGAGCGGGAAGAACACCGGGGAGCTGTTTTTT. Its protein product is CASSSSGKNTGELFF.